This T cell receptor (beta chain) was recovered during a study of shared clonotypes between healthy human individuals (dated by TCRdb to 2020 to 2022). Describing the broader study: The cohort comprised a couple of women and a few men aged 18 to 49 years. Leukapheresis yielded between about 0.94 and 8.9 billion PBMCs per donor. To increase sequencing depth and limit assay-specific biases, TCR repertoire library preparation and sequencing were carried out by different laboratories using diverse techniques. Blood TCR repertoires of four to six healthy adults were deeply sequenced to estimate repertoire size and the extent of clonotype sharing between individuals. General conclusions and limits of the study: Because the study included a small number of donors, the genetic and exposure-history diversity represented was limited. Only blood was sampled, and tissue TCR repertoires likely differ from those in blood. Pairwise subsampling led to the expectation that sequencing depth would affect the degree of clonotype sharing among donors.

Using the deep immunoSEQ assay, TCR CDR3 regions were amplified from genomic DNA by multiplex PCR. For each cell subset, the extracted genomic DNA was distributed evenly across all wells of several immunoSEQ 96-well plates, and each plate served as one replicate. Each replicate PCR for unsorted PBMC received roughly 290 ng genomic DNA, equal to 25,000 to 30,000 T cell genomes. Genomic DNA from unsorted PBMC was sequenced over ten immunoSEQ deep assay plates. Purified libraries were quantified with a Qubit 3.0 fluorometer, sized on a Bioanalyzer 2100, and re-quantified with the KAPA Library Quantification kit. A separate single-read 150-cycle Illumina NextSeq 550 flow cell was used to sequence each immunoSEQ 96-well plate. The paper's processing steps were these. Because the immunoSEQ output included only junctional sequences and no quality scores, the filtering could not be the same as the filtering used for full-length reads. Sequences were annotated with PyIR, a Python wrapper for IgBLAST v1.9, using IMGT germline references to assign V/J genes and CDR3. Any read was removed if the V/J assignment was weak (E-value above 1e-6), the CDR3 was missing, or the read contained stop codons, out-of-frame junctions, or ambiguous translated residues. V3J clonotypes were defined by identical inferred V gene, J gene, and CDR3 amino acid sequence. The percentage overlap between two repertoires was calculated by dividing the number of shared unique clonotypes by the size of the smaller repertoire. Three approaches were used to assess repertoire richness: RTK rarefaction, the Chao1 estimator, and Recon v2.1 estimates of unobserved clonotypes. Entries here come from immuneACCESS through TCRdb and include only in-frame sequences with V and J called. Some clones fail to appear in such tables; in the studies checked, an unresolved V gene covers under half of the shortfall, and the cause of the remainder is unknown. That table supplies the V and J calls and clone size; D and trimming were determined from the DNA. Within this sample are 450,000 to 500,000 clones, with around 80% of them counted one time only. The ten top clones hold about 12% of the sample.

The donors were healthy, HIV-negative adults with no recently reported acute infections or vaccinations. Only Caucasian adults living in Nashville, Tennessee, USA were represented among the donors. For unsorted samples, 75 million to 90 million PBMCs were counted, and genomic DNA was extracted using the QIAamp DNA Blood Mini kit. Blood was collected by leukapheresis, and PBMCs were isolated by Ficoll-Histopaque density gradient centrifugation and then cryopreserved in liquid nitrogen vapor phase. A word on this clone: Its antigen is still unknown. No much larger clonotype is one base removed from it; base qualities were not supplied.

V lost 1 base and J lost 5 bases, and the count of bases not matched to a germline gene is 7. From the cysteine through the phenylalanine, the CDR3 covers 15 amino acids. Just CDR3 DNA is preserved here, 45 bases in frame from base 1. From a lookup of the germline V gene (reference sequence), CDR1 and CDR2 are LNHDA and SQIVND. The specimen was PBMCs. The sequence is built from TRBV19 and TRBJ2-5, and 7 junctional nucleotides match TRBD2. This sequence originates from a woman in her thirties or forties in good health. Some clones in this sample may be carry-over from other donors' samples. The CDR3 region reads CASSIAAGEGETQYF. The bases read TGTGCCAGTAGTATAGCGGCGGGAGAAGGTGAGACCCAGTACTTC.